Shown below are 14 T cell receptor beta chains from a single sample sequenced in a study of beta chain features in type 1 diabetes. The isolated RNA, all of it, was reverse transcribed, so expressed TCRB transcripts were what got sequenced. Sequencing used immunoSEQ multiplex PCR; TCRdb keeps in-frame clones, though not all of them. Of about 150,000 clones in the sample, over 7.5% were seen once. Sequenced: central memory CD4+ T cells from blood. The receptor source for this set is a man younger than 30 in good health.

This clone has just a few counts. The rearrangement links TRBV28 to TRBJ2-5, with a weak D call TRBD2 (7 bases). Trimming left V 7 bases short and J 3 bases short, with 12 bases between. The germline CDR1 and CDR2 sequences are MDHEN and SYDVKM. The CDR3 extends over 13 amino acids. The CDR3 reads CASIPGGEETQYF. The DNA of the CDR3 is TGTGCCAGCATCCCGGGGGGCGAAGAGACCCAGTACTTC.

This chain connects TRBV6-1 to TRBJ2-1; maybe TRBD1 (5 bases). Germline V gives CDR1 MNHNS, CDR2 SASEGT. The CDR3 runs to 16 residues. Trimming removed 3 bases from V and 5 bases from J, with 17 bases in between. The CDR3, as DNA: TGTGCCAGCAGTGACGGATGGACATACCTCAACAATGAGCAGTTCTTC. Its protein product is CASSDGWTYLNNEQFF.

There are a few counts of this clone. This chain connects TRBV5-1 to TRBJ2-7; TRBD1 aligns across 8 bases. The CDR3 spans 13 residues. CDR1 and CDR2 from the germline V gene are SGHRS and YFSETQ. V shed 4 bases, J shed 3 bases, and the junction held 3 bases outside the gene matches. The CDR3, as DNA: TGCGCCAGCAGCCGACAGGGGATCTACGAGCAGTACTTC. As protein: CASSRQGIYEQYF.

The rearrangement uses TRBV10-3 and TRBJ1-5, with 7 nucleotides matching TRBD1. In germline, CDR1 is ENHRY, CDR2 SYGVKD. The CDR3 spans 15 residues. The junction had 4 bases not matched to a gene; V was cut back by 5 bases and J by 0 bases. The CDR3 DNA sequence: TGTGCCATCAGTTCGAGGGGGCCTAGCAATCAGCCCCAGCATTTT. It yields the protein CAISSRGPSNQPQHF.

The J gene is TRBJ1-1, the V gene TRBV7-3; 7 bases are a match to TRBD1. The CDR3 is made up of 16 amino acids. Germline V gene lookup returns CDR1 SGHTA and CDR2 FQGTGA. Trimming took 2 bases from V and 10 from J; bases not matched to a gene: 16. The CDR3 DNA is TGTGCCAGCAGCTTAGGGCCTAGTGGAGGGACAGAACGAGCTTTCTTT. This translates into CASSLGPSGGTERAFF.

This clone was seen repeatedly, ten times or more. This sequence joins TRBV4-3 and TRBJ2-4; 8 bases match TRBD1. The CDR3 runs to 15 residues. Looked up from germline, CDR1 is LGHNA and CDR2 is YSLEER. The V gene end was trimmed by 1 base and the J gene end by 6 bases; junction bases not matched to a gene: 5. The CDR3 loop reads CASSQVGTGGNIQYF. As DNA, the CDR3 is TGCGCCAGCAGCCAAGTTGGGACAGGAGGAAACATTCAGTACTTC.

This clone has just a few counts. This CDR3 reads CASSIGSDGYQETQYF. The DNA for the CDR3 is TGTGCCAGTAGTATAGGATCCGACGGGTACCAAGAGACCCAGTACTTC. The V and J genes are TRBV19 and TRBJ2-5; no clear D gene. Germline V lookup: CDR1 LNHDA, CDR2 SQIVND (reference sequence). V dropped 1 base and J dropped 0 bases, with 12 bases sitting between them. The CDR3 length is 16 residues.

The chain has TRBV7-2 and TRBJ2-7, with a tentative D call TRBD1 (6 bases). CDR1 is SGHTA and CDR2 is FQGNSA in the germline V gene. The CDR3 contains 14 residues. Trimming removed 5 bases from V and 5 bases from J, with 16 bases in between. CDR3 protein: CASSARQVPHEQYF. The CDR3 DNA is TGTGCCAGCAGCGCCCGACAGGTCCCCCACGAGCAGTACTTC.

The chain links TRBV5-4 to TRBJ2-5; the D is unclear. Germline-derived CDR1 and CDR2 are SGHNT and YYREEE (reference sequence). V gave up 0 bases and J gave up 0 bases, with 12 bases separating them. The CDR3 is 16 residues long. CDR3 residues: CASSLGARADQETQYF. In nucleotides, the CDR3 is TGTGCCAGCAGCTTGGGGGCAAGAGCAGACCAAGAGACCCAGTACTTC.

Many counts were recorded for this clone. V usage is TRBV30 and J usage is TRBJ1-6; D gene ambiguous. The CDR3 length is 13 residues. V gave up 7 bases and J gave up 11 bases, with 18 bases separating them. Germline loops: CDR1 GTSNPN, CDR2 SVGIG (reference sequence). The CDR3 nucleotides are TGTGCCTCCTCGGGAGGGCCCGGGGCACCCCTCCACTTT. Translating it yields CASSGGPGAPLHF.

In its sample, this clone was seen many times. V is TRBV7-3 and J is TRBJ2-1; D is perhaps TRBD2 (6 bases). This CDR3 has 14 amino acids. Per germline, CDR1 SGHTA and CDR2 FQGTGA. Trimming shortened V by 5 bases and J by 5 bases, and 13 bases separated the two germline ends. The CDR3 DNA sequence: TGTGCCAGCAGCACTTCGGGGGTCGACAATGAGCAGTTCTTC. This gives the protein CASSTSGVDNEQFF.

The CDR3 loop reads CASSIRDRGTDTQYF. The DNA for the CDR3 is TGTGCCAGTAGTATACGGGACAGGGGCACAGATACGCAGTATTTT. This chain links TRBV19 with TRBJ2-3; TRBD1 aligns across 9 bases. Germline V gives CDR1 LNHDA, CDR2 SQIVND (reference sequence). After removal of 2 bases from V and 1 base from J, the junction contained 1 base not matched to a gene. The CDR3 loop spans 15 amino acids.

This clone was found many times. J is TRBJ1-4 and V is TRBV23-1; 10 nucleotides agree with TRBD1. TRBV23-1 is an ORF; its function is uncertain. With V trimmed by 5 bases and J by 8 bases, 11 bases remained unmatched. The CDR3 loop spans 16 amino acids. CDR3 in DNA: TGCGCCAGCAGTTCCCTACCGGGACAGGGGAACGAAAAACTGTTTTTT. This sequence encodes CASSSLPGQGNEKLFF.

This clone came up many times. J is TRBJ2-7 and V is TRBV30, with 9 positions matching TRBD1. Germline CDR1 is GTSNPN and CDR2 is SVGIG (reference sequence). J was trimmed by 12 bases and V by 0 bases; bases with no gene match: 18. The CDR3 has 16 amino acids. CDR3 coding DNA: TGTGCCTGGAGTGTACTCCAGGGACAGGGAAACGGCCAGGGGTACTTC. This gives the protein CAWSVLQGQGNGQGYF.